This TCR beta chain was captured by sequencing in a study of blood T cell repertoires in COVID-19. Overall study context: From the United States, Italy and Spain came samples of acute and convalescent COVID-19.

As originally analysed: Reference gene primer amplification gave estimated nucleated cell counts. Sequenced by immunoSEQ multiplex PCR; TCRdb stores in-frame clones only, minus some. V, J and clone size reflect that table, while D and trimming were determined from the DNA. The data hold approximately 83,000 clones, with approximately 80% observed a single time. The CDR3 is made up of 13 amino acids. Germline V lookup: CDR1 SNHLY, CDR2 FYNNEI. V lost 4 bases, J lost 4 bases, and 9 bases lay in between. The sequencing sample was made of peripheral blood. This clonotype was sampled from a man aged 45 to 65 with acute or convalescent COVID-19. The chain recombines TRBV2 with TRBJ2-3; D call uncertain. Here the CDR3 reads CASSATDSDTQYF. DNA of the CDR3: TGTGCCAGCAGTGCGACTGACTCAGATACGCAGTATTTT.